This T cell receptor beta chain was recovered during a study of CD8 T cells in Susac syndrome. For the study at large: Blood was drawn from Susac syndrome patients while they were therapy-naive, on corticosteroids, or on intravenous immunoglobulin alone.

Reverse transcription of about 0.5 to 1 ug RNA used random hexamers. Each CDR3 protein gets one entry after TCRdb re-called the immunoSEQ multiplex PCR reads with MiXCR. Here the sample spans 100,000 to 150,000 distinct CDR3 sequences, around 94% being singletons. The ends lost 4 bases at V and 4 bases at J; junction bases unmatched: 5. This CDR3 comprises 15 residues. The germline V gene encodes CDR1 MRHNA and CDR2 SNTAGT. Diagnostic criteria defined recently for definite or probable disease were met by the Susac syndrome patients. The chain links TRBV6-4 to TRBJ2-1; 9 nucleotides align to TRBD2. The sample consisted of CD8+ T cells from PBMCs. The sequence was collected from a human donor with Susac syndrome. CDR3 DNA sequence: TGTGCCAGCAGTGGGGTAGCGGGGGATTACAATGAGCAGTTCTTC. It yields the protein CASSGVAGDYNEQFF.